A single sample gave rise to the 8 T cell receptor beta chains below, sequenced in a study of T-cell memory formation after mild COVID-19. TCRdb reanalysed the 5' RACE reads using MiXCR and keeps one entry per CDR3 protein. The sample contains 120,000 or so distinct CDR3 sequences, roughly 15% of which appear only once. Input material: PBMCs or a T cell subset sorted from them (not recorded which). Receptors originate from an adult woman who had mild COVID-19 (a few samples of this study predate the infection). Cell type and time point are not known.

The sample holds a few counts of this clonotype. The chain links TRBV7-9 to TRBJ2-3; 7 nucleotides agree with TRBD2. The CDR3 runs to 18 residues. Losses at the gene ends were 2 bases for V and 0 bases for J; bases not matched to a gene: 11. The V gene's germline CDR1 is SEHNR and CDR2 FQNEAQ (reference sequence). The CDR3 coding sequence is TGTGCCAGCAGCTTAAACCCTGTGCTAGCGGAGAGCACAGATACGCAGTATTTT. Its translation is CASSLNPVLAESTDTQYF.

J is TRBJ2-1 and V is TRBV7-9; D is ambiguous. This CDR3 region has 12 residues. With 3 bases removed from V and 7 bases from J, the gap between germline ends came to 7 bases. Germline CDR1 SEHNR, CDR2 FQNEAQ (reference sequence). CDR3 amino acids: CASSFPLNEQFF. The CDR3 coding sequence is TGTGCCAGCAGCTTTCCCCTGAATGAGCAGTTCTTC. The full variable domain, its missing parts supplied by reference TRBV7-9 and TRBJ2-1, is DTGVSQNPRHKITKRGQNVTFRCDPISEHNRLYWYRQTLGQGPEFLTYFQNEAQLEKSRLLSDRFSAERPKGSFSTLEIQRTEQGDSAMYLCASSFPLNEQFFGPGTRLTVL.

This clonotype was detected only a few times. The chain is built from TRBV12-3 or TRBV12-4 and TRBJ2-1; D is undetermined. The CDR3 runs 13 residues. V shed 8 bases and J shed 2 bases, with 10 bases lying between them. CDR3: CASRTPTYNEQFF. The CDR3 DNA follows: TGTGCCAGCCGGACGCCGACCTACAATGAGCAGTTCTTC.

This rearrangement joins TRBV27 to TRBJ2-7, with 12 bases that match TRBD2. Germline assignment: CDR1 MNHEY and CDR2 SMNVEV (reference sequence). The CDR3 is 17 residues long. Trimming removed 4 bases from V and 4 bases from J; junction bases left unmatched: 11. The CDR3: CASSSTGTSGLWYEQYF. The CDR3, as DNA: TGTGCCAGCAGTTCGACCGGGACTAGCGGGTTGTGGTACGAGCAGTACTTC.

The chain is built from TRBV7-9 and TRBJ2-7; D gene unclear. Trimming left V 5 bases short and J 9 bases short, with 20 bases between. Germline V gene lookup returns CDR1 SEHNR and CDR2 FQNEAQ (reference sequence). The CDR3 has 14 amino acids. The CDR3 loop is CASSETSGSAGQYF. CDR3 nucleotides: TGTGCCAGCAGCGAAACCTCCGGGTCGGCTGGGCAGTACTTC.

This clonotype was detected ten times or more. J is TRBJ2-3 and V is TRBV5-1, with 12 bases aligning to TRBD2. Germline CDR1 is SGHRS and CDR2 is YFSETQ. V shed 0 bases, J shed 4 bases, and the junction held 0 bases outside the gene matches. There are 15 residues in the CDR3. The CDR3 spells CASSLGTSGADTQYF. In DNA, the CDR3 is TGCGCCAGCAGCTTGGGGACTAGCGGGGCAGATACGCAGTATTTT.

This clonotype was counted many times. The chain carries TRBV20-1 and TRBJ2-7; D might be TRBD1 or TRBD2, each matching 7 bases. The CDR3 covers 12 residues. Germline CDR1 reads DFQATT; CDR2 reads SNEGSKA (reference sequence). V shed 5 bases and J shed 6 bases, with 14 bases lying between them. The CDR3 protein is CSALQGRGEQYF. CDR3 bases: TGCAGTGCTCTACAGGGGAGGGGCGAGCAGTACTTC.

The CDR3 DNA reads TGTGCCAGTAGTATCGCCGGGGCCATGAACACTGAAGCTTTCTTT. This sequence encodes CASSIAGAMNTEAFF. The chain couples TRBV19 to TRBJ1-1, with a possible D match to TRBD1 (5 bases). The germline V and J ends were trimmed by 3 bases and 0 bases, with 11 bases remaining between them. The CDR3 length is 15 residues. The germline CDR1 and CDR2 sequences are LNHDA and SQIVND (reference sequence). The whole variable domain, remainder taken from reference TRBV19 and TRBJ1-1, is DGGITQSPKYLFRKEGQNVTLSCEQNLNHDAMYWYRQDPGQGLRLIYYSQIVNDFQKGDIAEGYSVSREKKESFPLTVTSAQKNPTAFYLCASSIAGAMNTEAFFGQGTRLTVV.